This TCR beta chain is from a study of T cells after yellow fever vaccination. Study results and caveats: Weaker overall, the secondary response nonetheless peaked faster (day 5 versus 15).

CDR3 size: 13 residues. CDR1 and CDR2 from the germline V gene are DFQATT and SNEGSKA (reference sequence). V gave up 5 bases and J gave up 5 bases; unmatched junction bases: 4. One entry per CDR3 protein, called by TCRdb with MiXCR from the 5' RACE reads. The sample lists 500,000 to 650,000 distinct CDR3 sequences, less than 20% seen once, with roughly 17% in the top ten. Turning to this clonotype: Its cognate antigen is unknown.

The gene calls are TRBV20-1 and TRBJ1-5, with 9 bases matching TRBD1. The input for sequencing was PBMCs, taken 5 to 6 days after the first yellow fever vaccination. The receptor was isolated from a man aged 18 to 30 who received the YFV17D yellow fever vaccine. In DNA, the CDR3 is TGCAGTGCTTCTAGGACAGGGGATCAGCCCCAGCATTTT. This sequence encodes CSASRTGDQPQHF.